In its sample, the clone carrying this T cell receptor (beta chain) was seen many times. The antigen is not known. Profiles of TCR beta VDJ and CDR3 were generated from a genomic DNA template. TCRdb re-called the reads through MiXCR, storing one row per CDR3 protein. Of approximately 220,000 distinct CDR3 sequences listed, around 46% are singletons. The sequenced patients had an expansion of CD8+CD57+ cells seen by flow cytometry. This entry belongs to a study of CD8+CD57+ T cells in acquired aplastic anemia. Overall study context: DNA recovered from sorted CD4+ and CD8+ cells had a mean of about 3 ug. Study conclusions and caveats: Any difference that existed in CD8+ Simpson's diversity between patients and controls was not significant.

Specimen: sorted CD4+, CD8+, or CD8+CD57+ T cells (not recorded which) from PBMCs. This TCR derives from a human donor with aplastic anemia.

The CDR3 sequence: CSARDKQDYEQYF. DNA for the CDR3: TGCAGTGCTAGGGACAAACAAGACTACGAGCAGTACTTC. The V and J genes are TRBV20-1 and TRBJ2-7; D is possibly TRBD1 (5 bases). Trimming removed 3 bases at V and 3 bases at J, with 12 bases between. The CDR3 covers 13 residues. Per germline, CDR1 DFQATT and CDR2 SNEGSKA (reference sequence).